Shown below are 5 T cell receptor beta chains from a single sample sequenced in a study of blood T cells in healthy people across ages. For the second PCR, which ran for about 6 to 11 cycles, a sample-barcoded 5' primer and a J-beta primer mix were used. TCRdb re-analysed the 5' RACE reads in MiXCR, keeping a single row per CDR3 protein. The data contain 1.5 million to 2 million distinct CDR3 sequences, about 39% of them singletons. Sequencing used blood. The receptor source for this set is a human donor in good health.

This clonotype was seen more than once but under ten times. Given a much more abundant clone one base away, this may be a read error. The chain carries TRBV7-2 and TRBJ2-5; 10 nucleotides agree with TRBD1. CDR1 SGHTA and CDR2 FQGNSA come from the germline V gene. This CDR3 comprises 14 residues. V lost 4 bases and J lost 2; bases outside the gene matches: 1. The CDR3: CASSWDRGQETQYF. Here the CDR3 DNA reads TGTGCCAGCAGCTGGGACAGGGGACAAGAGACCCAGTACTTC.

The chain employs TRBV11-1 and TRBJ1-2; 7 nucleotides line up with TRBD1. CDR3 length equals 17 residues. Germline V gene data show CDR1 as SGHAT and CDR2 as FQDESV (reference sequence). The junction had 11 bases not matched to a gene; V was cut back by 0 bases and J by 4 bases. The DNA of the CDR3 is TGTGCCAGCAGCTTAGCCGCGACGAGACAGGGAATCTATGGCTACACCTTC. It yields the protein CASSLAATRQGIYGYTF.

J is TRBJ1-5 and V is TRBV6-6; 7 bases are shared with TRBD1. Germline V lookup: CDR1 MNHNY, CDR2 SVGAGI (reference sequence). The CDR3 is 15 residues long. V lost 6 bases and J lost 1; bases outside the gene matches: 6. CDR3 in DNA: TGTGCCAGCAGCTCCAGGGGGGTCAGCAATCAGCCCCAGCATTTT. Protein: CASSSRGVSNQPQHF.

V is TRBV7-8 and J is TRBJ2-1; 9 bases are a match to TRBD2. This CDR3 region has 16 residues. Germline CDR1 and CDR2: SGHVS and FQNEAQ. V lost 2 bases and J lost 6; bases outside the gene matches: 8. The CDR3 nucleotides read TGTGCCAGCAGCTTAAGTCCCAGCGGGGGGCCCAATGAGCAGTTCTTC. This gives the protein CASSLSPSGGPNEQFF.

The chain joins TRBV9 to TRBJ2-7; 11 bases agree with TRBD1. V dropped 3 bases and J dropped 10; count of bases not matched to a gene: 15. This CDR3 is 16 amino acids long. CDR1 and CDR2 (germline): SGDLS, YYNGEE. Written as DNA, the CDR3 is TGTGCCAGCAGCGCCTTGGACAGGGGGCGTTGGGAGGCCCAGTACTTC. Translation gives CASSALDRGRWEAQYF. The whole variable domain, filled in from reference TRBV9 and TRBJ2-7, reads DSGVTQTPKHLITATGQRVTLRCSPRSGDLSVYWYQQSLDQGLQFLIQYYNGEERAKGNILERFSAQQFPDLHSELNLSSLELGDSALYFCASSALDRGRWEAQYFGPGTRLTVT.